The clone carrying this T cell receptor (beta chain) was seen many times. Its antigen is not known. Mouse germline and gene names are used. The CDR3 end lies 4 residues beyond the end of the read and is filled in from the germline J gene. V lost 0 bases and J lost 0; bases outside the gene matches: 6. Germline lookup yields CDR1 NNHNN and CDR2 SYGAGS (reference sequence). CDR3 size: 16 residues. These data come from a study of CD8+ T cells in alopecia areata. Study background: Skin grafts from roughly 6-13-month-old C3H/HeJ donors with spontaneous alopecia were placed on approximately 7-10-week-old female C3H/HeJ mice. Study-level findings and limits: Lesional scalp exceeded normal scalp in clonality, especially in alopecia totalis/universalis. Patients shared TCRs less clearly than mice did, possibly owing to HLA. The study also sequences resident alphabeta T cells of normal skin in scalp samples.

Extracted RNA was reverse transcribed, and the resulting cDNA served as sequencing template. Generated by immunoSEQ multiplex PCR, the TCRdb table keeps only in-frame clones and is missing some. The sample holds about 9,000 clones, and no clone turns up only once. CD4, CD8alpha, NKG2D, NKG2ACE and other markers guided sorting of pooled cutaneous lymph node cells. The specimen was CD8+ T cells sorted from a lymph node. This TCR came from a C3H/HeJ mouse with alopecia areata. This strain's MHC haplotype is H2-k. The chain has TRBV13-2 and TRBJ2-7, with 7 bases fitting TRBD2. CDR3 amino acids: CASGDDRLGVSYEQYF. CDR3 bases read: TGTGCCAGCGGTGATGATCGGCTGGGGGTCTCCTAT.